The 10 T cell receptor beta chains listed next were all sequenced from one sample in a study of early T cells in non-severe SARS-CoV-2 infection. MiXCR, applied by TCRdb to the 5' RACE reads, yields one record per CDR3 protein. Of 50,000 or so distinct CDR3 sequences in the sample, roughly 12% are singletons; the top ten hold 9.5% to 10%. The sequenced material came from whole blood. The receptor source for this set is an adult who was a healthcare worker with PCR-confirmed SARS-CoV-2 infection or an uninfected control (not recorded which).

This clonotype was counted only a few times. This chain links TRBV6-5 with TRBJ1-2, with TRBD1 matching 9 bases. The V gene's germline CDR1 is MNHEY and CDR2 SVGAGI. The CDR3 has 16 amino acids. V shed 5 bases, J shed 2 bases, and the junction held 9 bases outside the gene matches. CDR3 coding DNA: TGTGCCAGCAGTAACCCCGGGACAGGGCCGAACTATGGCTACACCTTC. This sequence encodes CASSNPGTGPNYGYTF.

This clonotype turned up a few times. The gene calls are TRBV6-1 and TRBJ2-7; 7 bases map to TRBD2. CDR3 length equals 14 residues. V lost 6 bases, J lost 3 bases, and 8 bases stayed unmatched. Germline CDR1 is MNHNS and CDR2 is SASEGT. The CDR3 spells CASRGGSRVYEQYF. The CDR3, as DNA: TGTGCCAGCAGGGGAGGGAGCCGCGTCTACGAGCAGTACTTC.

The rearrangement uses TRBV28 and TRBJ1-6; no clear D gene. The CDR3 has 13 residues. CDR1 MDHEN and CDR2 SYDVKM come from the germline V gene. The V end lost 4 bases, the J end lost 10 bases, and 11 bases lay between the germline ends. The CDR3 DNA follows: TGTGCCAGCAGTTCAGCCGGTAGCTCACCCCTCCACTTT. Translation: CASSSAGSSPLHF.

The chain joins TRBV7-9 to TRBJ1-1; the match to TRBD1 covers 9 bases. The CDR3 extends over 15 amino acids. The ends lost 5 bases at V and 4 bases at J; junction bases unmatched: 8. The germline V gene has CDR1 SEHNR and CDR2 FQNEAQ (reference sequence). The CDR3 DNA reads TGTGCCAGCAGCCCGATACAGGACAGGGGCACTGAAGCTTTCTTT. As protein: CASSPIQDRGTEAFF.

The chain is built from TRBV5-1 and TRBJ1-4; 8 bases agree with TRBD1. Per the germline V gene, CDR1 is SGHRS and CDR2 is YFSETQ. J was trimmed by 7 bases and V by 2 bases; bases with no gene match: 4. This CDR3 has 14 amino acids. The DNA of the CDR3 is TGCGCCAGCAGCTTCGGACAGGGAGGTGAAAAACTGTTTTTT. This encodes CASSFGQGGEKLFF.

This chain links TRBV4-2 with TRBJ2-7; D might be TRBD1 (5 bases). Trimming took off 0 bases at V and 5 bases at J, with 14 bases between the two ends. The V gene's germline CDR1 is LGHNA and CDR2 YNFKEQ. This CDR3 comprises 15 residues. The CDR3 DNA reads as TGTGCCAGCAGCCAAGAAGCACAGGCCCCCGACGAGCAGTACTTC. It yields the protein CASSQEAQAPDEQYF.

This clonotype has more than one count but fewer than ten. The chain is built from TRBV7-3 and TRBJ2-7, with TRBD2 identical over 13 bases. CDR1 is SGHTA, CDR2 FQGTGA, per germline. The CDR3 contains 16 residues. V shed 1 base, J shed 7 bases, and the junction held 7 bases outside the gene matches. CDR3 nucleotides: TGTGCCAGCAGCTTAAGGGGGACTAGCGGGACGGATGAGCAGTACTTC. Its protein is CASSLRGTSGTDEQYF.

The chain uses TRBV20-1 and TRBJ1-1; TRBD1 is a possible D gene (5 bases). The germline CDR1 and CDR2 sequences are DFQATT and SNEGSKA (reference sequence). Trimming pared 0 bases from V and 0 bases from J, leaving 17 bases between. The CDR3 contains 17 residues. CDR3 DNA sequence: TGCAGTGCTAGAGATAGGGGCAGCCGAGAGCTGAACACTGAAGCTTTCTTT. It yields the protein CSARDRGSRELNTEAFF.

J is TRBJ2-7 and V is TRBV4-3, with 9 positions matching TRBD1. Germline V gene sequence: CDR1 LGHNA, CDR2 YSLEER. There are 15 residues in the CDR3. After removal of 0 bases from V and 4 bases from J, the junction contained 4 bases not matched to a gene. This chain's CDR3 is CASSQEGQGVYEQYF. The DNA for the CDR3 is TGCGCCAGCAGCCAAGAGGGACAGGGAGTTTACGAGCAGTACTTC.

This rearrangement joins TRBV13 to TRBJ1-1; TRBD1 is a possible D gene (5 bases). Germline CDR1 reads PRHDT; CDR2 reads FYEKMQ (reference sequence). V lost 5 bases and J lost 0, with 16 bases in between. There are 16 residues in the CDR3. The chain's CDR3 is CASSESSGRMNTEAFF. The CDR3 region has the DNA TGTGCCAGCAGCGAGAGTTCAGGGAGGATGAACACTGAAGCTTTCTTT.